Following are 9 T cell receptor beta chains from one sample sequenced in a study of T cell changes during pregnancy in multiple sclerosis. The protocol was immunoSEQ multiplex PCR, while the TCRdb copy is restricted to in-frame clones and leaves out a portion. The table has 47,000 or so clones, nearly 95% seen once. The sequencing used CD4+ T cells from peripheral blood mononuclear cells, collected in the first trimester of pregnancy. These receptor sequences come from a female donor with multiple sclerosis, enrolled in a pregnancy study.

The chain couples TRBV5-8 to TRBJ1-2; D possibly corresponds to TRBD1 (6 bases). Trimming pared 3 bases from V and 1 base from J, leaving 13 bases between. The CDR3 spans 15 residues. Germline assignment: CDR1 SGHTS and CDR2 YDEGEE. CDR3 sequence (DNA): TGTGCCAGCAGCTATACAGGGCCCGGTAACTATGGCTACACCTTC. This codes for CASSYTGPGNYGYTF.

The CDR3 protein is CASSILAGTGELFF. The CDR3 DNA follows: TGTGCCAGTAGTATTCTTGCCGGGACCGGGGAGCTGTTTTTT. The rearrangement uses TRBV19 and TRBJ2-2; D gene unclear. This CDR3 is 14 amino acids long. Germline V gene sequence: CDR1 LNHDA, CDR2 SQIVND (reference sequence). V lost 3 bases and J lost 5, with 10 bases in between.

Only one count was recorded for this clone. The V and J genes are TRBV27 and TRBJ2-3; 8 positions agree with TRBD2. From germline, CDR1 is MNHEY and CDR2 SMNVEV (reference sequence). The CDR3 sequence is 16 residues long. The V segment lost 5 bases and the J segment 4 bases; nucleotides outside the gene matches: 11. The CDR3 spells CASSTLAGGRADTQYF. CDR3 DNA: TGTGCCAGCAGTACCCTCGCGGGGGGCCGGGCAGATACGCAGTATTTT.

This sequence joins TRBV28 and TRBJ1-2; D is uncertain. The V and J ends lost 5 bases and 5 bases respectively, with 9 bases between them. CDR3 length: 12 residues. CDR1 and CDR2 (germline): MDHEN, SYDVKM. The CDR3 spells CASSTGVYGYTF. The CDR3 DNA reads TGTGCCAGCAGTACCGGGGTGTATGGCTACACCTTC.

This clone was seen only once. The chain joins TRBV18 to TRBJ2-6; no firm D call. This CDR3 is built from 15 residues. Per germline, CDR1 KGHSH and CDR2 LQKENI. V was cut by 6 bases and J by 0 bases, with 9 bases left in between. The CDR3 DNA is TGTGCCAGCTCTCCGGTAGCCTCTGGGGCCAACGTCCTGACTTTC. This translates into CASSPVASGANVLTF.

The V call is TRBV11-3, the J call TRBJ2-7; TRBD1 might be the D (5 bases). The CDR3 covers 13 residues. CDR1 is SGHNT, CDR2 YENEEA, per germline. V was pared by 0 bases and J by 4 bases, with 7 bases between. CDR3 sequence: CASSLDRGYEQYF. The CDR3 coding sequence is TGTGCCAGCAGCTTAGATAGGGGTTACGAGCAGTACTTC.

V gene TRBV7-9 combines with J gene TRBJ2-2; TRBD2 might be the D (5 bases). The CDR3 length is 12 residues. The V and J ends lost 6 bases and 7 bases respectively, with 9 bases between them. CDR1 is SEHNR and CDR2 is FQNEAQ in the germline V gene (reference sequence). In nucleotides, the CDR3 is TGTGCCAGCAGGTCGGGGATCGGGGAGCTGTTTTTT. Translating gives CASRSGIGELFF. The full variable domain, rest sourced from reference TRBV7-9 and TRBJ2-2, is DTGVSQNPRHKITKRGQNVTFRCDPISEHNRLYWYRQTLGQGPEFLTYFQNEAQLEKSRLLSDRFSAERPKGSFSTLEIQRTEQGDSAMYLCASRSGIGELFFGEGSRLTVL.

The chain combines TRBV2 with TRBJ1-2, with TRBD1 matching 9 bases. The J segment lost 6 bases and the V segment lost 1 base, leaving 6 bases of the junction unmatched. The CDR3 runs 15 residues. Germline assignment: CDR1 SNHLY and CDR2 FYNNEI. CDR3: CASSEGDRAGDGYTF. The CDR3 DNA is TGTGCCAGCAGTGAAGGGGACAGGGCCGGTGATGGCTACACCTTC.

The chain combines TRBV19 with TRBJ1-2; 10 bases agree with TRBD1. With V trimmed by 7 bases and J by 3 bases, 5 bases remained unmatched. The CDR3 runs 14 residues. Germline-derived CDR1 and CDR2 are LNHDA and SQIVND (reference sequence). CDR3 loop: CASMDRGVDYGYTF. For the CDR3, the DNA is TGTGCCAGTATGGACAGGGGGGTCGACTATGGCTACACCTTC.